Shown below are 2 T cell receptor beta chains from a single sample sequenced in a study of CD8 T cells in ankylosing spondylitis. Study-level results: Blood from ankylosing spondylitis patients appeared to carry a characteristic roughly 8-variant TCR beta motif.

MiXCR was run by TCRdb on the 5' RACE reads, yielding one entry per CDR3 protein. Of some 840,000 distinct CDR3 sequences in the sample, about an eighth are singletons; the top ten hold approximately 0.5%. These receptors' antigens are unknown. The specimen sequenced was blood, either unsorted or a sorted T cell fraction (not recorded which). Receptors were obtained from a male donor with ankylosing spondylitis.

In this sample, this clonotype turned up many times. This chain links TRBV28 with TRBJ2-5, with D tentatively TRBD2 (5 bases). V lost 7 bases and J 2 bases, leaving 8 bases between the germline ends. Germline assignment: CDR1 MDHEN and CDR2 SYDVKM. CDR3 length equals 12 residues. Here the CDR3 DNA reads TGTGCCAGCACCTCGGGACAAGAGACCCAGTACTTC. Residues: CASTSGQETQYF.

The V gene is TRBV20-1, the J gene TRBJ1-1, with TRBD1 identical over 8 bases. Germline CDR1 and CDR2: DFQATT and SNEGSKA (reference sequence). The CDR3 is made up of 12 amino acids. J lost 3 bases, V lost 6 bases, and 3 bases had no gene match. The CDR3: CSANRGDTEAFF. CDR3 sequence (DNA): TGCAGTGCCAACAGGGGGGACACTGAAGCTTTCTTT.